This TCR beta chain was documented in a study of T cell responses to AZD1222 COVID-19 vaccine. Findings and caveats of the study: Repertoire sampling happened only post peak T cell response.

To note about this clone: Its antigen remains unknown.

Repertoires were generated with immunoSEQ multiplex PCR, while TCRdb's copy carries only in-frame clones and drops some. The repertoire holds 150,000 to 180,000 clones, with 85% to 90% as singletons. The CDR3 has 17 amino acids. V lost 4 bases and J lost 3; bases outside the gene matches: 9. CDR1 SGHDN and CDR2 FVKESK come from the germline V gene. This TCR came from an adult in good health. The source was peripheral blood, collected on day 0 of MenACWY control vaccination. V is TRBV14 and J is TRBJ2-4; 10 bases are shared with TRBD1. CDR3 nucleotides: TGTGCCAGCAGCCCCTACTGGGACAGGGGAGACAAAAACATTCAGTACTTC. Residues: CASSPYWDRGDKNIQYF.